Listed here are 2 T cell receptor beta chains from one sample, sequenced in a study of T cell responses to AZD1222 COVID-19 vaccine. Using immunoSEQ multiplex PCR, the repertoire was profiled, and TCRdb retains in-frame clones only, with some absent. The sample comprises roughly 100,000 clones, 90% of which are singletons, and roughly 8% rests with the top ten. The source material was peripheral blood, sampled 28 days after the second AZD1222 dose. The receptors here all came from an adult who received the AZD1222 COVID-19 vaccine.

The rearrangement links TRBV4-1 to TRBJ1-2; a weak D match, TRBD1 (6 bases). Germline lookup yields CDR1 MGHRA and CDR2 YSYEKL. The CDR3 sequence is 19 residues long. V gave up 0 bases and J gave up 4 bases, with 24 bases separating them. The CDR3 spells CASSQDRSQGQLSSYGYTF. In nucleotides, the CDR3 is TGCGCCAGCAGCCAAGATCGTAGCCAGGGACAACTATCTAGCTATGGCTACACCTTC.

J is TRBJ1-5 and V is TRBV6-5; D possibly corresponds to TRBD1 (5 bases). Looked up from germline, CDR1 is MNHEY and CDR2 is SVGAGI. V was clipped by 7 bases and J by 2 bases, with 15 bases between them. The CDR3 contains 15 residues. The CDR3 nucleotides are TGTGCCAGCAACGGGGGATGGGAGGGCAATCAGCCCCAGCATTTT. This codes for CASNGGWEGNQPQHF.